A single count supports the clone carrying this TCR beta chain. Participants' own reports of clinical history determined their cohort assignment. Donors in Cohort 3 who had recovered were those with two negative PCRs, healthcare professional clearance, or resolution of their symptoms. The CDR3 contains 15 residues. The V end lost 2 bases, the J end lost 4 bases, and 15 bases lay between the germline ends. Germline lookup yields CDR1 SGDLS and CDR2 YYNGEE. This record belongs to a study of blood T cell repertoires in COVID-19. The wider study: The cDNA or gDNA used as material had been derived from T cells, B-cell-depleted T cells, or PBMCs.

Here immunoSEQ multiplex PCR was the method, and the copy in TCRdb shows in-frame clones only, minus some. The sample includes 400,000 or so clones, 85% to 90% of them seen just once. This receptor was obtained from a man aged 25-40 years who had recovered from COVID-19. Sequenced input: PBMCs or T cells enriched from blood (not recorded which). This chain joins TRBV9 and TRBJ1-1, with D possibly TRBD1 on 5 matching bases. For the CDR3, the DNA is TGTGCCAGCAGCGTGTCCCAGGGTAGTGGCACTGAAGCTTTCTTT. It encodes CASSVSQGSGTEAFF.